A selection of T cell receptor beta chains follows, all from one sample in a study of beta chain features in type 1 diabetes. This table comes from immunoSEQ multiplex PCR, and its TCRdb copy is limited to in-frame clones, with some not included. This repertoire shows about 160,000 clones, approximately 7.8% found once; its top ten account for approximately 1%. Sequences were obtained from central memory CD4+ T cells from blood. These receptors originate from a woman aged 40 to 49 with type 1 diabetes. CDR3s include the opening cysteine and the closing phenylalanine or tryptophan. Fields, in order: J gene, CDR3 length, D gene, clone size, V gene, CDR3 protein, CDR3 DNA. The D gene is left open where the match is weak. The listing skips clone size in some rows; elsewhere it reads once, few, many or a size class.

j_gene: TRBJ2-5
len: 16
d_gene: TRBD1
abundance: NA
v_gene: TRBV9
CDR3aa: CASSVGPGGWGETQYF
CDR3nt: TGTGCCAGCAGCGTAGGTCCAGGGGGCTGGGGAGAGACCCAGTACTTC

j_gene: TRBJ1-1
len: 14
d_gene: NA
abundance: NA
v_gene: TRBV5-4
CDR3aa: CASSLGQRYTEAFF
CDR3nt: TGTGCCAGCAGCTTGGGACAGAGGTACACTGAAGCTTTCTTT

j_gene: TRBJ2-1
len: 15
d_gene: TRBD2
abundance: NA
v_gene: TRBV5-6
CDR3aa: CASSLFGLAGGEQFF
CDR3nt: TGTGCCAGCAGCTTATTTGGTCTAGCGGGGGGTGAGCAGTTCTTC

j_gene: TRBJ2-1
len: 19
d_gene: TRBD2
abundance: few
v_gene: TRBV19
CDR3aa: CASSIDPSGTGGSYNEQFF
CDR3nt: TGTGCCAGTAGTATAGACCCCAGCGGGACTGGAGGTTCCTACAATGAGCAGTTCTTC

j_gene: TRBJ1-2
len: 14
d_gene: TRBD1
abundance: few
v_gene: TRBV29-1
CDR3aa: CSVNRGGRDYGYTF
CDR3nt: TGCAGCGTGAACCGAGGGGGCCGGGACTATGGCTACACCTTC

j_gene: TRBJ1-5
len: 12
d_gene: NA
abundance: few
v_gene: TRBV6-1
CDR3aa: CASSAHTEGRRF
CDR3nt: TGTGCCAGCAGTGCTCATACGGAGGGTAGGCGTTTT

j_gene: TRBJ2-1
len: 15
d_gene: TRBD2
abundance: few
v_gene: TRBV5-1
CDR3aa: CASSLAAGGTGEQFF
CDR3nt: TGCGCCAGCAGCTTGGCTGCGGGGGGGACGGGAGAGCAGTTCTTC

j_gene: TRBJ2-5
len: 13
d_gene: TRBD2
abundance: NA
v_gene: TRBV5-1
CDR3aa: CASSRAGEETQYF
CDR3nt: TGCGCCAGCAGCCGGGCGGGGGAGGAGACCCAGTACTTC

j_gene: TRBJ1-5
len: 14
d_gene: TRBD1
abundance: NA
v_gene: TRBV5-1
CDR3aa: CASRTGTGDQPQHF
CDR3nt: TGCGCCAGCAGGACCGGGACAGGGGACCAGCCCCAGCATTTT

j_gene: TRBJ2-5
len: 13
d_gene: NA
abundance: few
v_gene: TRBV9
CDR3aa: CASSVGGYETQYF
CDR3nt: TGTGCCAGCAGCGTAGGAGGGTACGAGACCCAGTACTTC

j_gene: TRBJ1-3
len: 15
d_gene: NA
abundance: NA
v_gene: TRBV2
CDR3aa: CASTRTPSSGNTIYF
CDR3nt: TGTGCCAGCACCCGGACACCCAGCTCTGGAAACACCATATATTTT

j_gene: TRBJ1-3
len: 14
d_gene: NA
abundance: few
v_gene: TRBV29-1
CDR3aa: CSVDRQDSGNTIYF
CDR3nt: TGCAGCGTGGACCGACAGGACTCTGGAAACACCATATATTTT

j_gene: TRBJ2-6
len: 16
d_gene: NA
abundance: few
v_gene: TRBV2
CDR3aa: CASTSGVLSGANVLTF
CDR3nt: TGTGCCAGCACTTCAGGCGTTCTCTCTGGGGCCAACGTCCTGACTTTC

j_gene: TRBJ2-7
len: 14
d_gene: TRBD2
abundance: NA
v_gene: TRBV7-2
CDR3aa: CASSLTSGSYEQYF
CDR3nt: TGTGCCAGCAGCTTGACTAGCGGGAGTTACGAGCAGTACTTC